This T cell receptor (beta chain) appears in the sequencing data of a study of T cell responses to AZD1222 COVID-19 vaccine. Study-wide points: Nearly half of spike-specific TCRs reportedly go after variant regions that carry no mutations. Regions 160-218 and 743-854 held dominance among vaccine-associated CD4 TCRs, which spanned spike. Repertoires were sampled only after the peak T cell response.

TCRdb's copy holds only in-frame clones and misses some; the assay was immunoSEQ multiplex PCR. The data show around 130,000 clones, roughly 93% seen once. The V end was cut by 3 bases, the J end by 1 base, with 12 bases between. The CDR3 runs to 15 residues. Germline CDR1 is LNHDA and CDR2 is SQIVND (reference sequence). On this clone itself: Its antigen is not identified.

The material was peripheral blood, obtained on day 0 of AZD1222 vaccination. This TCR derives from an adult in good health. J is TRBJ1-1 and V is TRBV19; D is ambiguous. The CDR3 DNA sequence: TGTGCCAGTAGTATTCTCCGGGAGGCGAACACTGAAGCTTTCTTT. The encoded protein is CASSILREANTEAFF. The full variable domain, rest sourced from reference TRBV19 and TRBJ1-1, is DGGITQSPKYLFRKEGQNVTLSCEQNLNHDAMYWYRQDPGQGLRLIYYSQIVNDFQKGDIAEGYSVSREKKESFPLTVTSAQKNPTAFYLCASSILREANTEAFFGQGTRLTVV.